This TCR beta chain derives from a study of control samples from healthy donors and cancer patients. Using immunoSEQ multiplex PCR, the repertoire was profiled, and TCRdb retains in-frame clones only, with some absent. The sample consists of 100,000 or so clones, 83% of them appearing once. Specimen: blood. The TCR originated in a woman aged 50 to 65 in good health.

The CDR3 region is CAISGANTGELFF. The CDR3 nucleotides are TGTGCCATCTCGGGGGCCAACACCGGGGAGCTGTTTTTT. J is TRBJ2-2 and V is TRBV10-3; D may be TRBD1 or TRBD2 (6 bases each). Trimming pared 8 bases from V and 2 bases from J, leaving 9 bases between. Germline CDR1 and CDR2: ENHRY and SYGVKD. The CDR3 consists of 13 residues.